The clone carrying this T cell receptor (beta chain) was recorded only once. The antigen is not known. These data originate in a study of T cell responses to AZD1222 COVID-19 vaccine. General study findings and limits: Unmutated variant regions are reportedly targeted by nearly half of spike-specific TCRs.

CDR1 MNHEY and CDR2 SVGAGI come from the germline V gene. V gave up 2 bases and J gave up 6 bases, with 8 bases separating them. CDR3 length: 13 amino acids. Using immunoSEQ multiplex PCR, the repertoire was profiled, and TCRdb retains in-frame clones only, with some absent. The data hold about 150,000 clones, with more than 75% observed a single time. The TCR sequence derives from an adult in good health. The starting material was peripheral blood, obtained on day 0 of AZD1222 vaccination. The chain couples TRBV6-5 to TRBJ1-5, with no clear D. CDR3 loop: CASSYDPFQPQHF. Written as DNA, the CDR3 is TGTGCCAGCAGTTACGACCCTTTTCAGCCCCAGCATTTT.